This T cell receptor (beta chain) was recovered during a study of blood T cells in healthy people across ages. With a J-beta primer mix and a sample-barcoded 5' primer, a second PCR ran roughly 6 to 11 cycles. TCRdb reprocessed the 5' RACE reads with MiXCR, giving one entry per CDR3 protein. Among approximately 800,000 distinct CDR3 sequences listed, approximately 53% were seen once. CDR3 size: 16 residues. Per the germline V gene, CDR1 is MNHEY and CDR2 is SMNVEV (reference sequence). The clonotype originates from a man aged 40-49 years in good health. The chain employs TRBV27 and TRBJ2-5; 8 nucleotides match TRBD1. The DNA end lines up better with TRBJ2-7; the J call may be wrong. Sequencing was performed on blood. CDR3 sequence (DNA): TGTGCCAGCAGTTTCGTGGTAGGACAGGGCCACTACGAGCAGTACTTC. Its translation is CASSFVVGQGHYEQYF.